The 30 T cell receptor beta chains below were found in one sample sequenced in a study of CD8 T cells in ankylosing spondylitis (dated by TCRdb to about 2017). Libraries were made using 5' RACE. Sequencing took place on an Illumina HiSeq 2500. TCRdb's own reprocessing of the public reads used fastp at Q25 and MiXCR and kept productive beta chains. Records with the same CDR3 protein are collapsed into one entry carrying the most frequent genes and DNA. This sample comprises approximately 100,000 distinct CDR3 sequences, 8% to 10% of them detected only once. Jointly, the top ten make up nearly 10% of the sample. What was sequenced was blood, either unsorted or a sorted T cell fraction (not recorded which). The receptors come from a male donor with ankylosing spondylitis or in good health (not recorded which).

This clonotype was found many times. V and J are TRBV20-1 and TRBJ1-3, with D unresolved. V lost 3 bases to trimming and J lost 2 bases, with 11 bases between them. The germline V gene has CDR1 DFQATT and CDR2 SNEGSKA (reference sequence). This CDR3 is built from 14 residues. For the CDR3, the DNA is TGCAGTGCTAGGGAATACGGGCCTGGAAACACCATATATTTT. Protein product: CSAREYGPGNTIYF.

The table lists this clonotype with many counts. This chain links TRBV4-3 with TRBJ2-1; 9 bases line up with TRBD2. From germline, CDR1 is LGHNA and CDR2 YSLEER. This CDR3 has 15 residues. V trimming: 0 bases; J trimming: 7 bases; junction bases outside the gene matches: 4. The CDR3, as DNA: TGCGCCAGCAGCCAAGATAGCGGGAGTCGTAATGAGCAGTTCTTC. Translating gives CASSQDSGSRNEQFF.

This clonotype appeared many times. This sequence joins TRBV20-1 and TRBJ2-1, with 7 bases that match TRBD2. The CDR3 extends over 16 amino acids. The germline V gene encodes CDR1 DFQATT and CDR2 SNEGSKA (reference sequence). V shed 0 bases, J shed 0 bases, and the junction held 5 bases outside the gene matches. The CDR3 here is CSARDGASGSYNEQFF. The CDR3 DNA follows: TGCAGTGCTAGAGATGGGGCTAGCGGCTCCTACAATGAGCAGTTCTTC.

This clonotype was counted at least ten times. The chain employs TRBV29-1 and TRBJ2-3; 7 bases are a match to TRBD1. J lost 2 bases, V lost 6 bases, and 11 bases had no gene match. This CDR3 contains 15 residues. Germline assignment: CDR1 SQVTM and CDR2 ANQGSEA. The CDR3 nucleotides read TGCAGCGTACTCAACAGGGGAACCTTCACAGATACGCAGTATTTT. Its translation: CSVLNRGTFTDTQYF.

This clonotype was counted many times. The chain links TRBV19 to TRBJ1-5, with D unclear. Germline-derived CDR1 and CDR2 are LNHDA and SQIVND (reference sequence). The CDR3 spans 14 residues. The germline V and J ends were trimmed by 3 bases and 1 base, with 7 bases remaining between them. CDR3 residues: CASSIVASNQPQHF. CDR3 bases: TGTGCCAGTAGTATTGTCGCGAGCAATCAGCCCCAGCATTTT.

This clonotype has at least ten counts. CDR3 DNA: TGTGCCAGCAGCGGGGATACAGATACGCAGTATTTT. Protein sequence: CASSGDTDTQYF. This chain connects TRBV28 to TRBJ2-3; possible D gene TRBD2, 5 bases. The germline CDR1 and CDR2 sequences are MDHEN and SYDVKM. The CDR3 consists of 12 residues. Trimming left V 6 bases short and J 3 bases short, with 7 bases between.

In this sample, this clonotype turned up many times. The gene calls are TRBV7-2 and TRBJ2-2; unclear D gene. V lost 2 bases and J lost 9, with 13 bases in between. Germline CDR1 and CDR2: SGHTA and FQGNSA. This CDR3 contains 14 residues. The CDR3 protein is CASSLSMGKRELFF. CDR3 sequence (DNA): TGTGCCAGCAGCTTAAGCATGGGAAAACGGGAGCTGTTTTTT.

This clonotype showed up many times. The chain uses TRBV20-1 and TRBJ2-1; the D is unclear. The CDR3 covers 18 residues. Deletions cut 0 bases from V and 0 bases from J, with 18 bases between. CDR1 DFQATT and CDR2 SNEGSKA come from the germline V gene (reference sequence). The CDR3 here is CSARDSMGQFGSYNEQFF. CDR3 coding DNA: TGCAGTGCTAGAGACTCCATGGGCCAGTTTGGCTCCTACAATGAGCAGTTCTTC.

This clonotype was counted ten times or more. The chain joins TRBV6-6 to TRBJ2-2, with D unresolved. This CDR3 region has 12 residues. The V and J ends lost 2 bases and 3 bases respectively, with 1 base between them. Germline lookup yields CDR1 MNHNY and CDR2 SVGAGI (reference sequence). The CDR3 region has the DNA TGTGCCAGCAGTTACGACACCGGGGAGCTGTTTTTT. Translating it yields CASSYDTGELFF.

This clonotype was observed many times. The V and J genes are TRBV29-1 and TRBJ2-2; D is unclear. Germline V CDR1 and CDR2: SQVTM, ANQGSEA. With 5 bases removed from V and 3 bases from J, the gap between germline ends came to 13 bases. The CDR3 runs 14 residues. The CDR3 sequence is CSVSQVLDTGELFF. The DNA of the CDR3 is TGCAGCGTTAGCCAGGTGCTTGACACCGGGGAGCTGTTTTTT.

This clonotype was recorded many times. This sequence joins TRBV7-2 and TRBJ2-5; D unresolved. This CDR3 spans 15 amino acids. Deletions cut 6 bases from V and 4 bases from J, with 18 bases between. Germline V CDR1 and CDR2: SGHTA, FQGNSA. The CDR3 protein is CASSYQQPPAETQYF. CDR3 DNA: TGTGCCAGCAGTTACCAGCAACCACCCGCAGAGACCCAGTACTTC.

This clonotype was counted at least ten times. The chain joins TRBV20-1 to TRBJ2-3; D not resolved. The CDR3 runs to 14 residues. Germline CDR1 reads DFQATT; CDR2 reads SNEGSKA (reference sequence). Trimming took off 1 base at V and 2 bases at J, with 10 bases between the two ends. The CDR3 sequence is CSARVAENTDTQYF. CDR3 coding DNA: TGCAGTGCTAGAGTGGCGGAAAACACAGATACGCAGTATTTT.

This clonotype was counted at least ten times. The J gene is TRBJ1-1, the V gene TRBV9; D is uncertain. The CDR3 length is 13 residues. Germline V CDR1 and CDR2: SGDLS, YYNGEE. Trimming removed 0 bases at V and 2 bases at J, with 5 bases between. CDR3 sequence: CASSVESNTEAFF. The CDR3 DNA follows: TGTGCCAGCAGCGTAGAGAGTAACACTGAAGCTTTCTTT.

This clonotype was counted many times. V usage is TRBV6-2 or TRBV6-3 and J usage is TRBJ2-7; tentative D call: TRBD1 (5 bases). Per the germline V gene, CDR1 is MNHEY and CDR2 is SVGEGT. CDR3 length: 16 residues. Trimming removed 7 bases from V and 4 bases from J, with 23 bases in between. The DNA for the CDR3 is TGTGCCAGCACCTCCCTGGGGCTTTCGCGACCTTACGAGCAGTACTTC. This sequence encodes CASTSLGLSRPYEQYF.

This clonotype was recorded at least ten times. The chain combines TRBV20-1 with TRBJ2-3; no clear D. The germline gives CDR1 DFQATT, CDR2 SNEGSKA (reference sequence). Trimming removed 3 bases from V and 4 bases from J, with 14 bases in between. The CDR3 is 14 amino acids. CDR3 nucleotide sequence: TGCAGTGCTAGTAGATCCCCACCCCCAGATACGCAGTATTTT. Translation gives CSASRSPPPDTQYF.

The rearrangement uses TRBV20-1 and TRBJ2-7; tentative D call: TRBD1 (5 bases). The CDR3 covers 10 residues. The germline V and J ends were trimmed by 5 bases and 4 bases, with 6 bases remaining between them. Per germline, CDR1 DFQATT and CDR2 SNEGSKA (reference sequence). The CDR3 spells CSAQGYEQYF. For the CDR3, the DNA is TGCAGTGCTCAGGGATACGAGCAGTACTTC.

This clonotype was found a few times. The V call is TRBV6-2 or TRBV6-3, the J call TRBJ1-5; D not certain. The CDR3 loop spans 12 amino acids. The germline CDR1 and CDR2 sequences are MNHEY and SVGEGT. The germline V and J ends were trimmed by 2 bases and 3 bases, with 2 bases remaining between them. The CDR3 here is CASSYTNQPQHF. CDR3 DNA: TGTGCCAGCAGTTACACCAATCAGCCCCAGCATTTT.

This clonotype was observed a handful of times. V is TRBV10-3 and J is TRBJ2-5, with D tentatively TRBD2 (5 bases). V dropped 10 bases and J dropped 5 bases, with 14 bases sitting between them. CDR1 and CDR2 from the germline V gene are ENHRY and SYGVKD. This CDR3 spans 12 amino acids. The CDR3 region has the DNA TGTGCCACCTCAGAGACGGGGGAGACCCAGTACTTC. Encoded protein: CATSETGETQYF.

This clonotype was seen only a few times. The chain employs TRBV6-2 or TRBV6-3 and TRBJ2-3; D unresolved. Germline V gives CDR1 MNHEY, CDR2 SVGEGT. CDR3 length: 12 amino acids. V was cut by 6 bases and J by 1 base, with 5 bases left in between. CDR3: CASRPRTDTQYF. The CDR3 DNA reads TGTGCCAGCAGGCCGCGCACAGATACGCAGTATTTT.

CDR3 sequence reads: CASSRTLWGENIQYF. The CDR3 DNA follows: TGTGCCAGCAGTCGGACACTTTGGGGGGAAAACATTCAGTACTTC. The gene calls are TRBV6-1 and TRBJ2-4; TRBD2 might be the D (6 bases). The CDR3 has 15 residues. Germline lookup yields CDR1 MNHNS and CDR2 SASEGT. Trimming took 5 bases from V and 5 from J, leaving 16 bases between them.

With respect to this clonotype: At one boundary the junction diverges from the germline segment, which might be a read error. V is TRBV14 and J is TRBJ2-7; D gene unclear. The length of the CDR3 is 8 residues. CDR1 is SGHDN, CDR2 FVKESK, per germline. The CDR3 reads CASRARLF. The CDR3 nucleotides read TGTGCCAGCAGGGCCAGACTTTTC.

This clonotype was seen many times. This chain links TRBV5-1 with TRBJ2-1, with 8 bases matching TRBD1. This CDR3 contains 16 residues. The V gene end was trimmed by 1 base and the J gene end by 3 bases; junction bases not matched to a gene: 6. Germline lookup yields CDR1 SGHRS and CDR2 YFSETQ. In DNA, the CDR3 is TGCGCCAGCAGCTTGAGTCAGGGGGCTATCTACAATGAGCAGTTCTTC. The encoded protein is CASSLSQGAIYNEQFF.

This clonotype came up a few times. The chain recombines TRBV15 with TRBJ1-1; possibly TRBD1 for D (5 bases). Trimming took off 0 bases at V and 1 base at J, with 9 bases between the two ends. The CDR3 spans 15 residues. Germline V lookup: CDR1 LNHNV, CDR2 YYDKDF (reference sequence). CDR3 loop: CATSRDRGRNTEAFF. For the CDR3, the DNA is TGTGCCACCAGCAGAGATCGGGGACGGAACACTGAAGCTTTCTTT.

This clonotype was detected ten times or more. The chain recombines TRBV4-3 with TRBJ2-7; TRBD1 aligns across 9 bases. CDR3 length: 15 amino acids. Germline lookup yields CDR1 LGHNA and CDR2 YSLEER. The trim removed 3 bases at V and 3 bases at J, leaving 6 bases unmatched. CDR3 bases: TGCGCCAGCAGCCAGACCGGGACAGGGTTCTACGAGCAGTACTTC. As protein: CASSQTGTGFYEQYF.

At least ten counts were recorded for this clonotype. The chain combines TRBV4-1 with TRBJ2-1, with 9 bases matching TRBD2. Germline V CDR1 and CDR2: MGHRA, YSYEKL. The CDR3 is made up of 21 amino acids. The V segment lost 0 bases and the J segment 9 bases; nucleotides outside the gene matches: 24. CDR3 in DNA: TGCGCCAGCAGCCAAGATCCGGCGGGGTTGGCTAGCGGGAACCTAGGCGGTGAGCAGTTCTTC. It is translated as CASSQDPAGLASGNLGGEQFF.

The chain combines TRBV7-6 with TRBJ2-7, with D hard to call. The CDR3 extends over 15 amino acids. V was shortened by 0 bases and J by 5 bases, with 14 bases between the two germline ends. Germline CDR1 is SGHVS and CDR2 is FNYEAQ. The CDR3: CASSLASPKAHEQYF. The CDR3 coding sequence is TGTGCCAGCAGCTTAGCAAGCCCTAAGGCGCACGAGCAGTACTTC.

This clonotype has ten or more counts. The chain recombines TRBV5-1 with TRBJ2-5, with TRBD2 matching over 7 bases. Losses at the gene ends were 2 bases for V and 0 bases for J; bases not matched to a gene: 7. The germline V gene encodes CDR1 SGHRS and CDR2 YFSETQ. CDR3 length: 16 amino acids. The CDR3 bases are TGCGCCAGCAGCTTTAAACTAGCGCCCTACCAAGAGACCCAGTACTTC. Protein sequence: CASSFKLAPYQETQYF. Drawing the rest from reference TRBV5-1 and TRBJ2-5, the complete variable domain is KAGVTQTPRYLIKTRGQQVTLSCSPISGHRSVSWYQQTPGQGLQFLFEYFSETQRNKGNFPGRFSGRQFSNSRSEMNVSTLELGDSALYLCASSFKLAPYQETQYFGPGTRLLVL.

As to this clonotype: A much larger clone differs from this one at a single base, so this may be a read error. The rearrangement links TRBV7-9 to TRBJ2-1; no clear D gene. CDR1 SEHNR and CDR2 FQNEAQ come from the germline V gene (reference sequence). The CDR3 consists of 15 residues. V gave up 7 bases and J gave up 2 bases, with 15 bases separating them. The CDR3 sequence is CASTPKGLTYNEQFF. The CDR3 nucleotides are TGTGCCAGCACCCCAAAAGGCCTTACCTACAATGAGCAGTTCTTC.

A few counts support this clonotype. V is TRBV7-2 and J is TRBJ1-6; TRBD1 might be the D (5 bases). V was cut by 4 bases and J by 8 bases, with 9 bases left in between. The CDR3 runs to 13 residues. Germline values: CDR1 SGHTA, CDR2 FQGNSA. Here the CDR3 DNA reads TGTGCCAGCAGCTCCCGGACATATTCACCCCTCCACTTT. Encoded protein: CASSSRTYSPLHF. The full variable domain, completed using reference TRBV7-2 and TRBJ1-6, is GAGVSQSPSNKVTEKGKDVELRCDPISGHTALYWYRQSLGQGLEFLIYFQGNSAPDKSGLPSDRFSAERTGGSVSTLTIQRTQQEDSAVYLCASSSRTYSPLHFGNGTRLTVT.

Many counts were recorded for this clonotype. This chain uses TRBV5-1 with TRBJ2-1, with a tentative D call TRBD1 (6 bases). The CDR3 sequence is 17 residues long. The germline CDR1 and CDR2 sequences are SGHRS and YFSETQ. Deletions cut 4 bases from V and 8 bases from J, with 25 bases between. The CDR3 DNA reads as TGCGCCAGCAGCACTTTGGTTTTTACAGGGATAAGCGATGAGCAGTTCTTC. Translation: CASSTLVFTGISDEQFF.